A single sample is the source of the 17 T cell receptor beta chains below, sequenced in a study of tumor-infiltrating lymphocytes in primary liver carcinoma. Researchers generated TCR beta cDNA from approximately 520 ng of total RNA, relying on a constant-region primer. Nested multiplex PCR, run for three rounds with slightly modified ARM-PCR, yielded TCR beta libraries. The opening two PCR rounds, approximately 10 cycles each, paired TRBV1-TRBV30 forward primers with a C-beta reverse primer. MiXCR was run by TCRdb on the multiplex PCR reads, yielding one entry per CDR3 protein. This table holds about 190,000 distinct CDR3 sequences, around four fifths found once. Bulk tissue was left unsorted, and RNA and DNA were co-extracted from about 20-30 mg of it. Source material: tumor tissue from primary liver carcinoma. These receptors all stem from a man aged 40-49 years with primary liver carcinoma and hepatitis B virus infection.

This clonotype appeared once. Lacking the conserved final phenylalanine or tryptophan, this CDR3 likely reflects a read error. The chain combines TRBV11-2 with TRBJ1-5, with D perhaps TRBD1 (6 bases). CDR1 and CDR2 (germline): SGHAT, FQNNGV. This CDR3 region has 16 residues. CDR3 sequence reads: CASSLKGGLTNPPQHL. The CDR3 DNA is TGTGCGAGCAGCCTAAAAGGGGGACTGACGAATCCGCCCCAGCATTTG.

The CDR3 bases are TGTGCCACCAGCCAAAGTGGGAGAGGAAGGAATAAGCAGTTCTTC. This encodes CATSQSGRGRNKQFF. This chain connects TRBV24-1 to TRBJ2-1; weak D call: TRBD2 (5 bases). This CDR3 contains 15 residues. Germline values: CDR1 KGHDR, CDR2 SFDVKD. V was pared by 7 bases and J by 11 bases, with 23 bases between.

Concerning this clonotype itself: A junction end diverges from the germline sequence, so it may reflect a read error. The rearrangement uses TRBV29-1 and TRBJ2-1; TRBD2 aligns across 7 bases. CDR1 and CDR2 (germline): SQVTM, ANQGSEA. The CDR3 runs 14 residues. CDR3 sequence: CSVVGGKGANEQLF. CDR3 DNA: TGCAGCGTTGTGGGAGGGAAAGGGGCCAATGAGCAATTATTC.

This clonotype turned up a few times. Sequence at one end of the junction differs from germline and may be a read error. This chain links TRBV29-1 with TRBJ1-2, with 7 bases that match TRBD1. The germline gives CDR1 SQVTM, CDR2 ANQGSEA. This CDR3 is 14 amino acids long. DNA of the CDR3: TGTAGCGTCCTCCCTGACAGGGACATAAATGGCTACACCTTC. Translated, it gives CSVLPDRDINGYTF.

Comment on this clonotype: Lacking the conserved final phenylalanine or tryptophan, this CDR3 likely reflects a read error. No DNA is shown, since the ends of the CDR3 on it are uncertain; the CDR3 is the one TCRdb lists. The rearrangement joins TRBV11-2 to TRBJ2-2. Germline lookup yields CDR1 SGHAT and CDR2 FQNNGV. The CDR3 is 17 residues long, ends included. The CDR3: CASSLVHRGRDTGDLFY.

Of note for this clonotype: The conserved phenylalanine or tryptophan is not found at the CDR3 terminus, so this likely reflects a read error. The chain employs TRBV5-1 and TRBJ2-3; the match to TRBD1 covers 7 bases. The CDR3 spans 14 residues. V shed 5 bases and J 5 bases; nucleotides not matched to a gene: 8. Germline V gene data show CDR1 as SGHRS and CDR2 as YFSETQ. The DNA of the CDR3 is TGCGCCAGCAGTTCTGGACAGGTAGGAGATACGCAGTATCTT. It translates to CASSSGQVGDTQYL.

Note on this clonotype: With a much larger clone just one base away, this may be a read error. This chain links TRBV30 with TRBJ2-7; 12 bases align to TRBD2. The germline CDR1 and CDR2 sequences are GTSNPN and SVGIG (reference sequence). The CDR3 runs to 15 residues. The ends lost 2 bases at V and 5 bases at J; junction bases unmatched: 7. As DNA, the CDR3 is TGTGCCTGGAGTCATCTAGCGGGAGGGCCCAACGAGCAGTACTTC. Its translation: CAWSHLAGGPNEQYF.

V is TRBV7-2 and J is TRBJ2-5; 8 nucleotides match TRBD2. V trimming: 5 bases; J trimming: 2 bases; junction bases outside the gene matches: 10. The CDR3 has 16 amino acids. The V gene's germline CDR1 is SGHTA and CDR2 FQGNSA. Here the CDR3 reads CASSPIGGRSQETQYF. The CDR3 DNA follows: TGTGCCAGCAGCCCCATTGGCGGGAGGAGTCAAGAGACCCAGTACTTC.

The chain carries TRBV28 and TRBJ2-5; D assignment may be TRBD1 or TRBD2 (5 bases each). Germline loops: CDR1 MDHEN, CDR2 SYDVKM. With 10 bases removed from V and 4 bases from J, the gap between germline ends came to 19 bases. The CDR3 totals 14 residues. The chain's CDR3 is CANTPGMGRETQYF. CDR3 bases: TGTGCCAACACCCCAGGGATGGGACGAGAGACCCAGTACTTC.

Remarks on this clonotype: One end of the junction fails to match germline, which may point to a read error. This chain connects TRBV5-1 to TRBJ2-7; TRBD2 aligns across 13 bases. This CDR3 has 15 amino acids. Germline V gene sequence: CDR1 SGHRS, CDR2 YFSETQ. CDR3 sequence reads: CAGSPGLAGDKEQYF. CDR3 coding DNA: TGCGCCGGCAGCCCTGGACTAGCGGGAGACAAGGAGCAGTACTTC. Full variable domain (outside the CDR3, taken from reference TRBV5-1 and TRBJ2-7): KAGVTQTPRYLIKTRGQQVTLSCSPISGHRSVSWYQQTPGQGLQFLFEYFSETQRNKGNFPGRFSGRQFSNSRSEMNVSTLELGDSALYLCAGSPGLAGDKEQYFGPGTRLTVT.

Here the CDR3 reads CSISAWWGMGTEAFF. CDR3 DNA sequence: TGCAGCATTTCGGCATGGTGGGGAATGGGAACTGAAGCTTTCTTT. V usage is TRBV29-1 and J usage is TRBJ1-1; D is ambiguous. CDR3 length equals 15 residues. V gave up 8 bases and J gave up 5 bases, with 24 bases separating them. CDR1 is SQVTM, CDR2 ANQGSEA, per germline.

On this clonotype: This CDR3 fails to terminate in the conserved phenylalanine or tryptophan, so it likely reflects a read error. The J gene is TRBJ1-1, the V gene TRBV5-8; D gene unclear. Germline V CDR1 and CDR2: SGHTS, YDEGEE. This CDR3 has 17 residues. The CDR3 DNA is TGTCCCAGCAGCTCTGGGATTAAAAAGGTTTTGAACACTGAAGCTTTCTAT. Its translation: CPSSSGIKKVLNTEAFY.

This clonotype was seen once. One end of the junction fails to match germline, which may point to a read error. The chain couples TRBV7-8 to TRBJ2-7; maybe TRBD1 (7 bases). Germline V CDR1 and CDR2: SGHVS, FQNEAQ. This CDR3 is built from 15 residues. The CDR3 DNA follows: TGTGCCGACAGCGTAATCGCGGGGAGCAGGGGGGAGCAGTATTTC. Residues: CADSVIAGSRGEQYF.

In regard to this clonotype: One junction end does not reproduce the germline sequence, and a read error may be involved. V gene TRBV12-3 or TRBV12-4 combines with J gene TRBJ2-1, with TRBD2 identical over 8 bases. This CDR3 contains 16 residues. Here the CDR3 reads CASSDPGLVSYKEHFF. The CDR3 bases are TGTGCCAGCAGTGATCCGGGACTAGTATCCTACAAAGAGCACTTCTTC.

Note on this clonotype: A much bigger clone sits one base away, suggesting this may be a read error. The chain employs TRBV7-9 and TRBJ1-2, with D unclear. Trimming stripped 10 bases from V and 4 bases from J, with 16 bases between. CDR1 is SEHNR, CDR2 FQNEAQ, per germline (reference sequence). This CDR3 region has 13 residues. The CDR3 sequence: CAITQAIGYGYTF. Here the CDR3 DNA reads TGTGCCATCACCCAGGCGATCGGCTATGGCTACACCTTC.

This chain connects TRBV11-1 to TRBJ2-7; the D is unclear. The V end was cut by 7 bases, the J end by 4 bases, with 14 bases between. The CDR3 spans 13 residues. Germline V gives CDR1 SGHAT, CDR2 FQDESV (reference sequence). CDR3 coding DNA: TGTGCCAGCATGGGGAAGCAATCATACGAGCAGTACTTC. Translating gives CASMGKQSYEQYF.

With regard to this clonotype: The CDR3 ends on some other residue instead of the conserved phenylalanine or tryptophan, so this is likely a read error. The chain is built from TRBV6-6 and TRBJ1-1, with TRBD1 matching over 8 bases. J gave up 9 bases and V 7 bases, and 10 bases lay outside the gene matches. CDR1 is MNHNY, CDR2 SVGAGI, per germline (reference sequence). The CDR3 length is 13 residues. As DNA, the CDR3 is TGTGCCAGCATCACAGGGGGGACTACTAAAGCTTTCATT. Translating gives CASITGGTTKAFI.